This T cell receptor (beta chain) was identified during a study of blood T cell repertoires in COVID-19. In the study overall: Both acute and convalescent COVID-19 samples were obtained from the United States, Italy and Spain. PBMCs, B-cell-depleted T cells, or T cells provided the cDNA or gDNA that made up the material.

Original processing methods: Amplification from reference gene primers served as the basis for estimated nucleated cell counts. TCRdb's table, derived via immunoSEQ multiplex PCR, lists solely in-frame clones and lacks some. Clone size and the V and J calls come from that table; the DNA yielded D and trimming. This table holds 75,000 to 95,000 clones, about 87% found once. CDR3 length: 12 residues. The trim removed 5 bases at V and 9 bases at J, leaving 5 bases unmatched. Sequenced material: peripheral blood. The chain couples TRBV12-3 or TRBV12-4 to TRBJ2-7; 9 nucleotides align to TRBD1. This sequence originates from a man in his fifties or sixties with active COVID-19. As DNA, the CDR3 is TGTGCCAGCAGTCACAGGGGGCAACGGCAGTACTTC. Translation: CASSHRGQRQYF.